This TCR beta chain was sequenced in a study of regulatory T cells in long-lasting Graves disease. As to time point: newly diagnosed GD, antithyroid drugs for less than 3 months. RNA isolated from PBMCs was used to make the TCR library. Library construction for TCR beta used iRepertoire HTBI primers and Arm-PCR of CDR3 regions. TCRdb analysed the multiplex PCR reads with MiXCR anew, one entry per CDR3 protein. The sample has approximately 400,000 distinct CDR3 sequences; about 15% are singletons. A note on this clonotype: A much larger clone differs by one base, so this may be a read error.

The CDR3 extends over 14 amino acids. Germline CDR1 reads SGHRS; CDR2 reads YFSETQ. This same sample was also part of a study on T cells in Graves' hyperthyroidism and ophthalmopathy.

V usage is TRBV5-1 and J usage is TRBJ2-3; no reliable D call. The DNA matches TRBJ2-1 better at its end, which makes the J call doubtful. The sample was peripheral blood mononuclear cells (PBMCs), taken at new diagnosis, from a patient treated with antithyroid drugs. The TCR sequence derives from a woman aged 30 to 39 with Graves disease. The CDR3 loop is CASSLGHPFNGQFF. The CDR3 nucleotides are TGCGCCAGCAGCTTGGGACACCCTTTCAATGGGCAGTTCTTC.